Detailed here is one T cell receptor (beta chain). Its antigen is as yet unknown. This specimen comes from a study of CD8+CD57+ T cells in acquired aplastic anemia. Across the study: An average of roughly 2.9 ug of DNA was obtained from sorted CD4+ and CD8+ cells. Roughly 10.8 million reads were obtained on average for healthy donor CD4+ cells.

Profiling of TCR beta VDJ combinations and CDR3 sequences used genomic DNA as template. MiXCR, applied by TCRdb to the reads, yields one record per CDR3 protein. This table holds 150,000 to 200,000 distinct CDR3 sequences, under 55% found once. CDR3 size: 13 residues. Trimming removed 10 bases at V and 10 bases at J, with 22 bases between. Notes on the study in general: Comparison of patients with controls identified roughly 30 shared CD8+ CDR3 sequences. Patients and healthy controls showed no significant CD8+ Simpson's diversity difference.

The receptor was isolated from a human donor in good health. The sequenced material came from sorted CD4+, CD8+, or CD8+CD57+ T cells (not recorded which) from PBMCs. V usage is TRBV12-3 or TRBV12-4 and J usage is TRBJ1-1, with a weak D call TRBD1 (6 bases). CDR3 residues: CATSYPGAPRAFF. The DNA for the CDR3 is TGTGCCACCTCGTACCCGGGGGCACCGAGAGCTTTCTTT.